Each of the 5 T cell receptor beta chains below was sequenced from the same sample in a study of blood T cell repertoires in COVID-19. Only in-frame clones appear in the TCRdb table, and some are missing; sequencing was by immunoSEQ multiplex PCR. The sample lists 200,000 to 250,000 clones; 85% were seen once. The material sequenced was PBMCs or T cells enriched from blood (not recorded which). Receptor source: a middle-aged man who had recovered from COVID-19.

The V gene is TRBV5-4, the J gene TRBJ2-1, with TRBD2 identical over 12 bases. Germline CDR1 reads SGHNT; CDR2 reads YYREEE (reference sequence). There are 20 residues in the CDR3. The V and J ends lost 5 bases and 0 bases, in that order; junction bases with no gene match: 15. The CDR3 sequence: CASSKGQGLAGGSSYNEQFF. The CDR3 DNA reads TGTGCCAGCAGTAAAGGTCAAGGGCTAGCGGGAGGGAGCTCCTACAATGAGCAGTTCTTC.

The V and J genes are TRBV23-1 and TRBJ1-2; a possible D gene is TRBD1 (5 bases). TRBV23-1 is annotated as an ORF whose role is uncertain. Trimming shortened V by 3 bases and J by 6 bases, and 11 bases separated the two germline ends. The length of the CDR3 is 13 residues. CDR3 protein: CASSHPVRDGYTF. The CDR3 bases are TGCGCCAGCAGTCACCCCGTCAGGGATGGCTACACCTTC.

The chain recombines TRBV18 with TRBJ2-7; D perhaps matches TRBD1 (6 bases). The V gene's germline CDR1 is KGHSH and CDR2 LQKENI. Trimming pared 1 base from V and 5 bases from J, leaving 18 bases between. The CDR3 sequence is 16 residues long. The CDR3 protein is CASSPLRVSGVDEQYF. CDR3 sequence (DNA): TGTGCCAGCTCACCACTCCGGGTTTCAGGGGTGGACGAGCAGTACTTC.

This CDR3 reads CASSYRGNGELFF. Written as DNA, the CDR3 is TGTGCCAGCAGTTACCGCGGAAACGGGGAGCTGTTTTTT. V usage is TRBV6-2 or TRBV6-3 and J usage is TRBJ2-2; D not certain. The V gene's germline CDR1 is MNHEY and CDR2 SVGEGT. The CDR3 length is 13 residues. V lost 2 bases and J 7 bases, leaving 8 bases between the germline ends.

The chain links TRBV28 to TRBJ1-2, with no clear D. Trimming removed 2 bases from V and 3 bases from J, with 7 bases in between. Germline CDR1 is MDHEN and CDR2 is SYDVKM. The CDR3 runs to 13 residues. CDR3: CASSLGGHYGYTF. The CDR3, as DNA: TGTGCCAGCAGTTTAGGCGGGCACTATGGCTACACCTTC.